This T cell receptor (beta chain) was obtained from a study of CD8 T cells in Susac syndrome. RNA in amounts of about 0.5 to 1 ug was reverse transcribed with random hexamers. A single record per CDR3 protein comes from TCRdb applying MiXCR to the immunoSEQ multiplex PCR reads. The data hold some 450,000 distinct CDR3 sequences, with around 85% observed a single time. The CDR3 runs 12 residues. In germline, CDR1 is SGHAT, CDR2 FQNNGV. Deletions cut 3 bases from V and 10 bases from J, with 7 bases between. Sequenced input: CD8+ T cells from PBMCs. This receptor was taken from a human donor with multiple sclerosis. The J gene is TRBJ1-6, the V gene TRBV11-2; no firm D call. The CDR3 reads CASSLVQSPLHF. CDR3 nucleotide sequence: TGTGCCAGCAGCTTGGTACAGTCACCCCTCCACTTT. Full variable domain (outside the CDR3, taken from reference TRBV11-2 and TRBJ1-6): EAGVAQSPRYKIIEKRQSVAFWCNPISGHATLYWYQQILGQGPKLLIQFQNNGVVDDSQLPKDRFSAERLKGVDSTLKIQPAKLEDSAVYLCASSLVQSPLHFGNGTRLTVT.